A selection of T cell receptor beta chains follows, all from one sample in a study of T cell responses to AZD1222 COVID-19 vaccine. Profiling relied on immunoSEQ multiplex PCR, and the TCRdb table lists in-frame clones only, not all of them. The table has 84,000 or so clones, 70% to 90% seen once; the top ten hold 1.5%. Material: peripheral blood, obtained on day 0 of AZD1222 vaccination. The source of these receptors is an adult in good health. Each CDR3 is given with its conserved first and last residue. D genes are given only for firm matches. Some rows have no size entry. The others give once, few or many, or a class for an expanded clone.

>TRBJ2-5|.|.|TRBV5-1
CASSLGVSQETQYF
TGCGCCAGCAGCTTAGGGGTCTCCCAAGAGACCCAGTACTTC
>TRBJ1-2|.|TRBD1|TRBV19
CASSIVNRGRDGYTF
TGTGCCAGTAGTATAGTTAACAGGGGCCGAGATGGCTACACCTTC
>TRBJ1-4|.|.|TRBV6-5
CASSLRRVPDEKLFF
TGTGCCAGCAGTTTGAGGAGGGTCCCTGATGAAAAACTGTTTTTT
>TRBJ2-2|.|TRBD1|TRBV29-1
CSGGAGGPITGELFF
TGCAGCGGAGGCGCAGGGGGCCCCATTACCGGGGAGCTGTTTTTT
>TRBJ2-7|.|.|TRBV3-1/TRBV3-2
CASSHDISSYEQYF
TGTGCCAGCAGCCACGACATAAGCTCCTACGAGCAGTACTTC
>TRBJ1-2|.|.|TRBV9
CASSVENRASGGYTF
TGTGCCAGCAGCGTAGAAAACAGGGCATCGGGTGGCTACACCTTC
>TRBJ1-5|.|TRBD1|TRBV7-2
CASSFLLGTGNQPQHF
TGTGCCAGCAGCTTTCTTCTTGGGACAGGGAATCAGCCCCAGCATTTT
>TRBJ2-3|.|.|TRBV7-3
CASSTSYADTQYF
TGTGCCAGCAGCACTTCGTACGCAGATACGCAGTATTTT
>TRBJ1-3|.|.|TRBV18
CASSPRGSSGNTIYF
TGTGCCAGCTCGCCTCGGGGTTCATCCGGAAACACCATATATTTT
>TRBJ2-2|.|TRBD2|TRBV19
CASSMSGTSGRRELFF
TGTGCCAGTAGTATGAGTGGTACTAGCGGGAGAAGGGAGCTGTTTTTT
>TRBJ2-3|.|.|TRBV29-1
CSTQTYTDTQYF
TGCAGCACCCAAACATACACAGATACGCAGTATTTT
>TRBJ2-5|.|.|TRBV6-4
CASSATGNQETQYF
TGTGCCAGCAGCGCGACAGGAAACCAAGAGACCCAGTACTTC
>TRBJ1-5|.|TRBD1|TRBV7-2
CASSLVGTGYQPQHF
TGTGCCAGCAGCTTAGTCGGGACAGGGTATCAGCCCCAGCATTTT
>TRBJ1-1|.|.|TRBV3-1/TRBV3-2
CASSLLSRDAEAFF
TGTGCCAGCAGCCTTCTTTCCCGGGACGCTGAAGCTTTCTTT
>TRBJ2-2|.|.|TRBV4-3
CASSQDTLGRGDTGELFF
TGCGCCAGCAGCCAAGATACCCTGGGACGGGGAGACACCGGGGAGCTGTTTTTT
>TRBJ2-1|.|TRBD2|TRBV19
CASSGRTSGRGTNEQFF
TGTGCCAGTAGTGGGCGGACTAGCGGGAGGGGAACCAATGAGCAGTTCTTC
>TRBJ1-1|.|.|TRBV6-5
CASSWGQNTEAFF
TGTGCCAGCAGCTGGGGACAAAACACTGAAGCTTTCTTT
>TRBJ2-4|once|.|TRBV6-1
CASSEEIINIQYF
TGTGCCAGCAGTGAAGAAATCATAAACATTCAGTACTTC
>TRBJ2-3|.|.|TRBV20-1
CSASRAAPADTQYF
TGCAGTGCTAGTAGGGCGGCTCCGGCAGATACGCAGTATTTT
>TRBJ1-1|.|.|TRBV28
CASSLPGAFEAFF
TGTGCCAGCAGTTTGCCCGGGGCCTTTGAAGCTTTCTTT
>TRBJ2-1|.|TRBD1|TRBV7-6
CASSHLDRAEEQFF
TGTGCCAGCAGCCACCTCGACAGGGCAGAGGAGCAGTTCTTC
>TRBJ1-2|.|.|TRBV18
CASYGQANGYTF
TGTGCCAGCTACGGACAAGCCAATGGCTACACCTTC
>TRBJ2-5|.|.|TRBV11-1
CASSSVSGQETQYF
TGTGCCAGCAGCTCTGTATCAGGGCAAGAGACCCAGTACTTC
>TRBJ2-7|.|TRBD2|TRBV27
CASNWAGTSFRKQYF
TGTGCCAGCAATTGGGCTGGGACTAGCTTCCGCAAGCAGTACTTC
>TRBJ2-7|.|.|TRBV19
CASRGVNYEQYF
TGTGCCAGTAGGGGAGTTAACTACGAGCAGTACTTC